The 27 T cell receptor beta chains below come from one sample, sequenced in a study of shared clonotypes between healthy human individuals. Only in-frame clones appear in the TCRdb table, and some are missing; sequencing was by immunoSEQ multiplex PCR. The sample has 2 million to 2.5 million clones; 90% to 97% are singletons. Sequenced sample: naive CD4+ T cells sorted from blood. Subset here: CD45RA+ positively selected. Source of these receptors: a man younger than 30 in good health.

The J gene is TRBJ2-3, the V gene TRBV29-1, with D unresolved. The V and J ends lost 0 bases and 0 bases respectively, with 13 bases between them. Germline CDR1 SQVTM, CDR2 ANQGSEA. This CDR3 spans 16 amino acids. DNA of the CDR3: TGCAGCGTTGAAGATCCGGCGCCGAGGAGCACAGATACGCAGTATTTT. Protein sequence: CSVEDPAPRSTDTQYF.

The J gene is TRBJ2-1, the V gene TRBV11-3; D gene unclear. Deletions cut 1 base from V and 5 bases from J, with 9 bases between. Germline assignment: CDR1 SGHNT and CDR2 YENEEA. The CDR3 extends over 14 amino acids. CDR3 in amino acids: CASSLVPENNEQFF. CDR3 nucleotides: TGTGCCAGCAGCTTAGTGCCGGAAAACAATGAGCAGTTCTTC.

In this sample, this clone turned up once. The genes are TRBV19 and TRBJ1-1; D is unclear. Germline V CDR1 and CDR2: LNHDA, SQIVND (reference sequence). This CDR3 contains 12 residues. V lost 5 bases, J lost 7 bases, and 11 bases lay in between. In DNA form, the CDR3 reads TGTGCCAGTAGTCACCCTCAGGTTGAAGCTTTCTTT. It translates to CASSHPQVEAFF.

This clone has just one count. The chain employs TRBV11-2 and TRBJ1-3, with TRBD1 identical over 7 bases. This CDR3 comprises 16 residues. Germline loops: CDR1 SGHAT, CDR2 FQNNGV. The J segment lost 1 base and the V segment lost 3 bases, leaving 6 bases of the junction unmatched. The CDR3 region is CASSLGQPPSGNTIYF. In nucleotides, the CDR3 is TGTGCCAGCAGCTTGGGACAGCCACCATCTGGAAACACCATATATTTT. Together with reference TRBV11-2 and TRBJ1-3, the CDR3 gives the full variable domain: EAGVAQSPRYKIIEKRQSVAFWCNPISGHATLYWYQQILGQGPKLLIQFQNNGVVDDSQLPKDRFSAERLKGVDSTLKIQPAKLEDSAVYLCASSLGQPPSGNTIYFGEGSWLTVV.

The chain recombines TRBV14 with TRBJ2-2; TRBD1 or TRBD2 may be the D gene (5 bases each). Deletions cut 0 bases from V and 3 bases from J, with 8 bases between. The germline CDR1 and CDR2 sequences are SGHDN and FVKESK. This CDR3 is built from 15 residues. The CDR3 reads CASSQDRGYTGELFF. The DNA for the CDR3 is TGTGCCAGCAGCCAAGATCGGGGCTACACCGGGGAGCTGTTTTTT.

In regard to this clone: This sample also contains other DNA sequences that code for the same CDR3. The V call is TRBV5-1, the J call TRBJ2-1; D call uncertain. Germline loops: CDR1 SGHRS, CDR2 YFSETQ. CDR3 length: 12 amino acids. Between the trimmed V and J ends, which lost 4 bases and 8 bases, there was a span of 10 bases. This CDR3 reads CASSLTFDEQFF. The CDR3 region has the DNA TGCGCCAGCAGCCTGACTTTCGATGAGCAGTTCTTC.

V and J are TRBV10-3 and TRBJ2-2; D is tentatively TRBD1 or TRBD2 (5 bases each). The CDR3 length is 14 residues. With 10 bases removed from V and 0 bases from J, the gap between germline ends came to 12 bases. CDR1 is ENHRY and CDR2 is SYGVKD in the germline V gene. CDR3 in DNA: TGTGCCACGAATGGGGGTCCGAACACCGGGGAGCTGTTTTTT. It is translated as CATNGGPNTGELFF.

The chain couples TRBV4-1 to TRBJ2-3, with TRBD2 matching 7 bases. Germline trimming cut 3 bases from V and 3 bases from J; bases unmatched to any gene: 9. Germline V gives CDR1 MGHRA, CDR2 YSYEKL. This CDR3 is built from 16 residues. The CDR3 sequence: CASSQDRYGGTDTQYF. In DNA form, the CDR3 reads TGCGCCAGCAGCCAGGATCGATACGGGGGGACAGATACGCAGTATTTT.

To note about this clone: The same CDR3 can be traced to other DNA sequences in this sample. V gene TRBV11-2 combines with J gene TRBJ2-3; D is unresolved. This CDR3 has 15 residues. V shed 0 bases and J shed 0 bases, with 7 bases lying between them. The germline CDR1 and CDR2 sequences are SGHAT and FQNNGV. The DNA for the CDR3 is TGTGCCAGCAGCTTAGATGGTGGGAGCACAGATACGCAGTATTTT. Translated: CASSLDGGSTDTQYF.

The rearrangement uses TRBV4-3 and TRBJ2-7; the D gene could be TRBD1 or TRBD2 (7 bases each). Germline V gene sequence: CDR1 LGHNA, CDR2 YSLEER. V lost 0 bases and J 2 bases, leaving 14 bases between the germline ends. This CDR3 has 16 residues. The CDR3 region is CASSQDQGGGPYEQYF. The CDR3 DNA is TGCGCCAGCAGCCAAGATCAGGGGGGAGGGCCCTACGAGCAGTACTTC.

The chain is built from TRBV4-3 and TRBJ2-1; 9 nucleotides match TRBD2. This CDR3 comprises 15 residues. Germline V gives CDR1 LGHNA, CDR2 YSLEER. V trimming: 4 bases; J trimming: 9 bases; junction bases outside the gene matches: 10. CDR3: CASSLEREAAGEQFF. The CDR3 nucleotides are TGCGCCAGCAGCCTAGAGCGGGAGGCCGCGGGTGAGCAGTTCTTC.

This chain links TRBV9 with TRBJ2-3; D remains unclear. Trimming took 0 bases from V and 6 from J, leaving 23 bases between them. The CDR3 runs 18 residues. The germline V gene encodes CDR1 SGDLS and CDR2 YYNGEE. For the CDR3, the DNA is TGTGCCAGCAGCGTAGGACTGATGGGCCCCCCTCCACAGGATACGCAGTATTTT. This gives the protein CASSVGLMGPPPQDTQYF. Based on the CDR3 plus reference TRBV9 and TRBJ2-3, the full variable domain is DSGVTQTPKHLITATGQRVTLRCSPRSGDLSVYWYQQSLDQGLQFLIQYYNGEERAKGNILERFSAQQFPDLHSELNLSSLELGDSALYFCASSVGLMGPPPQDTQYFGPGTRLTVL.

This sequence joins TRBV28 and TRBJ2-1; 7 nucleotides agree with TRBD2. Germline V gives CDR1 MDHEN, CDR2 SYDVKM. This CDR3 region has 14 residues. Germline trimming cut 8 bases from V and 7 bases from J; bases unmatched to any gene: 11. In DNA form, the CDR3 reads TGTGCCAGCGGTAGCGGGCCGGGGAGAAATGAGCAGTTCTTC. Protein product: CASGSGPGRNEQFF. The whole variable domain, filled in from reference TRBV28 and TRBJ2-1, reads DVKVTQSSRYLVKRTGEKVFLECVQDMDHENMFWYRQDPGLGLRLIYFSYDVKMKEKGDIPEGYSVSREKKERFSLILESASTNQTSMYLCASGSGPGRNEQFFGPGTRLTVL.

This rearrangement joins TRBV19 to TRBJ2-2, with D possibly TRBD1 on 5 matching bases. CDR1 and CDR2 (germline): LNHDA, SQIVND (reference sequence). The CDR3 sequence is 12 residues long. Trimming took 10 bases from V and 6 from J, leaving 12 bases between them. CDR3 nucleotide sequence: TGTGCCACCAGTGCAGGGCCCGGGGAGCTGTTTTTT. Protein sequence: CATSAGPGELFF.

This clone appeared a single time. The sample carries other DNA sequences with the same CDR3. This chain connects TRBV7-9 to TRBJ2-1; D gene ambiguous. This CDR3 is built from 12 residues. The V end was cut by 1 base, the J end by 3 bases, with 1 base between. Germline V CDR1 and CDR2: SEHNR, FQNEAQ (reference sequence). The CDR3 protein is CASSLGYNEQFF. The CDR3 DNA reads as TGTGCCAGCAGCTTAGGCTACAATGAGCAGTTCTTC.

As to this clone: The same CDR3 can be traced to other DNA sequences in this sample. The rearrangement uses TRBV27 and TRBJ2-5; D gene uncertain. Trimming took off 5 bases at V and 0 bases at J, with 7 bases between the two ends. The germline V gene encodes CDR1 MNHEY and CDR2 SMNVEV (reference sequence). The CDR3 consists of 13 residues. The CDR3 sequence: CASSPPYQETQYF. Written as DNA, the CDR3 is TGTGCCAGCAGTCCTCCGTACCAAGAGACCCAGTACTTC.

The chain carries TRBV6-5 and TRBJ2-7, with 10 bases fitting TRBD2. V dropped 5 bases and J dropped 6; count of bases not matched to a gene: 10. This CDR3 is 15 amino acids long. Per germline, CDR1 MNHEY and CDR2 SVGAGI. As DNA, the CDR3 is TGTGCCAGCAGTGGGGGGTTTAGCGGGAGGATCGAGCAGTACTTC. This sequence encodes CASSGGFSGRIEQYF.

This clone has just one count. The CDR3, as DNA: TGTGCCAGCAGCGTAGCCGGGGAGGAGCGGCCCCAGCATTTT. The encoded protein is CASSVAGEERPQHF. The chain recombines TRBV9 with TRBJ1-5, with unresolved D. The CDR3 totals 14 residues. CDR1 SGDLS and CDR2 YYNGEE come from the germline V gene. The V end lost 0 bases, the J end lost 9 bases, and 13 bases lay between the germline ends.

The chain joins TRBV7-2 to TRBJ2-1; 7 bases are shared with TRBD2. Germline V CDR1 and CDR2: SGHTA, FQGNSA. V lost 3 bases, J lost 6 bases, and 8 bases stayed unmatched. The length of the CDR3 is 15 residues. This CDR3 reads CASSLGGIAGNEQFF. CDR3 DNA: TGTGCCAGCAGCTTGGGGGGGATAGCGGGCAATGAGCAGTTCTTC. Variable domain in full (rest from reference TRBV7-2 and TRBJ2-1): GAGVSQSPSNKVTEKGKDVELRCDPISGHTALYWYRQSLGQGLEFLIYFQGNSAPDKSGLPSDRFSAERTGGSVSTLTIQRTQQEDSAVYLCASSLGGIAGNEQFFGPGTRLTVL.

The V call is TRBV19, the J call TRBJ1-1, with a tentative D call TRBD1 (5 bases). The germline V gene has CDR1 LNHDA and CDR2 SQIVND (reference sequence). The V gene lost 6 bases and the J gene lost 1 base, with 9 bases spanning the gap. There are 13 residues in the CDR3. In DNA form, the CDR3 reads TGTGCCAGTAGGGGTACAGGGAACACTGAAGCTTTCTTT. Its translation is CASRGTGNTEAFF.

The chain combines TRBV11-2 with TRBJ1-6, with no clear D. V dropped 0 bases and J dropped 0 bases, with 6 bases sitting between them. This CDR3 region has 16 residues. Looked up from germline, CDR1 is SGHAT and CDR2 is FQNNGV. CDR3 in DNA: TGTGCCAGCAGCTTAGAAGGGCGCTCCTATAATTCACCCCTCCACTTT. Translated: CASSLEGRSYNSPLHF.

The V gene is TRBV6-1, the J gene TRBJ1-5; a weak D match, TRBD1 (5 bases). Trimming removed 1 base at V and 11 bases at J, with 21 bases between. The germline gives CDR1 MNHNS, CDR2 SASEGT. The CDR3 has 16 residues. The CDR3 region has the DNA TGTGCCAGCAGTGAAGATCGGGAGACACGGAGAGGGGCCCAGCATTTT. Encoded protein: CASSEDRETRRGAQHF.

The chain couples TRBV15 to TRBJ1-6; D is unclear. The CDR3 is 15 amino acids. Trimming pared 2 bases from V and 6 bases from J, leaving 11 bases between. The germline V gene encodes CDR1 LNHNV and CDR2 YYDKDF (reference sequence). The CDR3 here is CATSRTAVGNSPLHF. As DNA, the CDR3 is TGTGCCACCAGCAGAACGGCTGTCGGTAATTCACCCCTCCACTTT.

This clone was counted once. CDR3 loop: CASSRVGGPVGSPLHF. The CDR3 DNA reads as TGTGCCAGCAGCCGAGTAGGGGGCCCTGTAGGTTCACCCCTCCACTTT. The chain uses TRBV7-9 and TRBJ1-6; 7 bases match TRBD1. Germline CDR1 and CDR2: SEHNR and FQNEAQ (reference sequence). This CDR3 is 16 amino acids long. Unmatched junction bases numbered 13, after V lost 5 bases and J lost 9 bases.

In regard to this clone: This sample includes further DNA sequences coding for the same CDR3. The rearrangement links TRBV11-2 to TRBJ2-5; no clear D gene. V shed 1 base and J shed 1 base, with 4 bases lying between them. The CDR3 runs 13 residues. Germline values: CDR1 SGHAT, CDR2 FQNNGV. The CDR3 spells CASSLGVQETQYF. In nucleotides, the CDR3 is TGTGCCAGCAGCTTAGGGGTCCAAGAGACCCAGTACTTC.

The V gene is TRBV19, the J gene TRBJ1-2; a possible D gene is TRBD1 (6 bases). The germline V gene encodes CDR1 LNHDA and CDR2 SQIVND (reference sequence). The V end was cut by 8 bases, the J end by 6 bases, with 16 bases between. The CDR3 consists of 13 residues. The CDR3 region has the DNA TGTGCCAGTGGCTCCGGGACAACAAATGGCTACACCTTC. It yields the protein CASGSGTTNGYTF.

The J gene is TRBJ2-7, the V gene TRBV7-2, with 11 bases matching TRBD2. CDR3 length: 16 amino acids. Germline V lookup: CDR1 SGHTA, CDR2 FQGNSA. With V trimmed by 1 base and J by 0 bases, 2 bases remained unmatched. The CDR3 spells CASSLGTSGFSYEQYF. CDR3 in DNA: TGTGCCAGCAGCTTAGGGACTAGCGGGTTCTCCTACGAGCAGTACTTC.